A single sample is the source of the 31 T cell receptor beta chains below, sequenced in a study of cytomegalovirus exposure and HLA in healthy donors. Primers included in the PCR were 60 Vbeta and 13 Jbeta primers. The method was immunoSEQ multiplex PCR; TCRdb's version includes in-frame clones alone and lacks a portion of them. The sample shows roughly 100,000 clones, approximately 14% of them seen only once. The sequenced material came from PBMCs. The receptors stem from a female donor in good health and CMV-seronegative.

As DNA, the CDR3 is TGTGCCAGCAGTTACTCGTTAGATCAGCCCCAGCATTTT. Translated, it gives CASSYSLDQPQHF. The chain joins TRBV6-6 to TRBJ1-5; the D is unclear. Trimming pared 0 bases from V and 5 bases from J, leaving 5 bases between. The CDR3 covers 13 residues. From germline, CDR1 is MNHNY and CDR2 SVGAGI (reference sequence).

V and J are TRBV2 and TRBJ2-3; 9 nucleotides align to TRBD1. The CDR3 runs 15 residues. The germline V gene encodes CDR1 SNHLY and CDR2 FYNNEI. Unmatched junction bases numbered 9, after V lost 6 bases and J lost 5 bases. The CDR3 region is CASSPGTGSVDTQYF. The CDR3 bases are TGTGCCAGCAGCCCCGGGACAGGGTCAGTAGATACGCAGTATTTT.

The rearrangement joins TRBV6-1 to TRBJ2-7; tentative D call: TRBD1 (6 bases). Per germline, CDR1 MNHNS and CDR2 SASEGT. There are 16 residues in the CDR3. V shed 4 bases and J shed 1 base, with 17 bases lying between them. In nucleotides, the CDR3 is TGTGCCAGCAGTGGACCGTGGGGGCTACAATCCTACGAGCAGTACTTC. Its protein product is CASSGPWGLQSYEQYF.

The J gene is TRBJ1-2, the V gene TRBV7-2; D is unresolved. Germline V gives CDR1 SGHTA, CDR2 FQGNSA. V lost 2 bases to trimming and J lost 8 bases, with 15 bases between them. The CDR3 runs 14 residues. In nucleotides, the CDR3 is TGTGCCAGCAGCTTAAGGTCCAGCGGGCGCGGCTACACCTTC. It translates to CASSLRSSGRGYTF.

The rearrangement joins TRBV6-5 to TRBJ1-2; 7 nucleotides agree with TRBD1. The germline V gene encodes CDR1 MNHEY and CDR2 SVGAGI. The CDR3 sequence is 15 residues long. V was pared by 6 bases and J by 7 bases, with 14 bases of the junction left unmatched. The CDR3 loop reads CASRRSRQGKGGYTF. DNA for the CDR3: TGTGCCAGCAGGCGATCCAGACAGGGAAAAGGTGGCTACACCTTC.

The rearrangement uses TRBV6-5 and TRBJ1-1; D gene ambiguous. With 2 bases removed from V and 6 bases from J, the gap between germline ends came to 10 bases. This CDR3 is built from 13 residues. CDR1 is MNHEY, CDR2 SVGAGI, per germline. Here the CDR3 DNA reads TGTGCCAGCAGTTACGGTGGAGCCCCTGAAGCTTTCTTT. It yields the protein CASSYGGAPEAFF.

This clone showed up just a few times. The chain recombines TRBV7-2 with TRBJ1-6; maybe TRBD1 (6 bases). The V and J ends lost 5 bases and 8 bases respectively, with 13 bases between them. The CDR3 covers 14 residues. Germline CDR1 reads SGHTA; CDR2 reads FQGNSA. The CDR3 loop is CASSPTGLDSPLHF. The DNA for the CDR3 is TGTGCCAGCAGCCCAACAGGGTTGGATTCACCCCTCCACTTT.

J is TRBJ1-1 and V is TRBV18; 12 nucleotides align to TRBD1. V dropped 4 bases and J dropped 1; count of bases not matched to a gene: 7. The CDR3 sequence is 17 residues long. CDR1 and CDR2 (germline): KGHSH, LQKENI. The CDR3: CASSLGTGGGRNTEAFF. The CDR3 bases are TGTGCCAGCTCACTCGGGACAGGGGGCGGTCGGAACACTGAAGCTTTCTTT.

This clone was counted only a few times. This sequence joins TRBV30 and TRBJ1-2; TRBD1 is a possible D gene (6 bases). The germline gives CDR1 GTSNPN, CDR2 SVGIG (reference sequence). CDR3 length: 12 amino acids. V was shortened by 0 bases and J by 8 bases, with 10 bases between the two germline ends. The CDR3 spells CAWSVFRGGYTF. The CDR3 DNA sequence: TGTGCCTGGAGTGTTTTCAGGGGAGGCTACACCTTC.

The chain employs TRBV19 and TRBJ1-4; D unclear. Germline V gene lookup returns CDR1 LNHDA and CDR2 SQIVND (reference sequence). This CDR3 comprises 12 residues. Trimming cost V 6 bases and J 8 bases, with 10 bases left between them. Here the CDR3 DNA reads TGTGCCAGTAGCCCTACCCGGGAAAAACTGTTTTTT. As protein: CASSPTREKLFF.

This clone turned up a few times. The chain joins TRBV7-8 to TRBJ2-1; D uncertain. The V end was cut by 5 bases, the J end by 4 bases, with 3 bases between. This CDR3 comprises 11 residues. Germline V CDR1 and CDR2: SGHVS, FQNEAQ. The CDR3 region is CASSRYNEQFF. CDR3 nucleotide sequence: TGTGCCAGCAGCCGTTACAATGAGCAGTTCTTC. The whole variable domain, filled in from reference TRBV7-8 and TRBJ2-1, reads GAGVSQSPRYKVAKRGQDVALRCDPISGHVSLFWYQQALGQGPEFLTYFQNEAQLDKSGLPSDRFFAERPEGSVSTLKIQRTQQEDSAVYLCASSRYNEQFFGPGTRLTVL.

Only a few counts were recorded for this clone. The J gene is TRBJ2-1, the V gene TRBV2; 10 bases map to TRBD1. This CDR3 spans 14 amino acids. After removal of 8 bases from V and 3 bases from J, the junction contained 4 bases not matched to a gene. In germline, CDR1 is SNHLY, CDR2 FYNNEI. CDR3 nucleotide sequence: TGTGCCAGCCACCGGGACAGGGGCTACAATGAGCAGTTCTTC. It codes for CASHRDRGYNEQFF.

The CDR3 spells CASSLGGQEKLFF. DNA of the CDR3: TGCGCCAGCAGCTTGGGGGGACAGGAAAAACTGTTTTTT. V and J are TRBV5-1 and TRBJ1-4; 7 bases line up with TRBD1. The CDR3 is made up of 13 amino acids. J lost 8 bases, V lost 0 bases, and 1 base had no gene match. CDR1 is SGHRS, CDR2 YFSETQ, per germline.

There are a few counts of this clone. The rearrangement uses TRBV19 and TRBJ1-5, with 7 bases fitting TRBD1. Trimming took 2 bases from V and 3 from J; bases not matched to a gene: 7. This CDR3 region has 16 residues. Germline loops: CDR1 LNHDA, CDR2 SQIVND (reference sequence). The DNA of the CDR3 is TGTGCCAGTAGTATACTAGCAGGGGGGTACAATCAGCCCCAGCATTTT. Protein sequence: CASSILAGGYNQPQHF.

In its sample, this clone was seen a few times. V and J are TRBV6-5 and TRBJ2-1; the match to TRBD2 covers 13 bases. V trimming: 6 bases; J trimming: 9 bases; junction bases outside the gene matches: 8. The CDR3 covers 15 residues. From germline, CDR1 is MNHEY and CDR2 SVGAGI. The DNA for the CDR3 is TGTGCCAGCAGGCGGACTAGCGGGAGTGAGGGTGAGCAGTTCTTC. Amino acid sequence: CASRRTSGSEGEQFF.

J is TRBJ2-2 and V is TRBV5-3; no reliable D call. TRBV5-3 is marked as an open reading frame, function uncertain. This CDR3 has 15 amino acids. Trimming removed 0 bases at V and 2 bases at J, with 8 bases between. The CDR3 loop reads CARSLGAVNTGELFF. The CDR3 DNA is TGTGCCAGAAGCTTGGGGGCAGTTAACACCGGGGAGCTGTTTTTT.

This sequence joins TRBV5-8 and TRBJ1-2; a weak D match, TRBD1 (6 bases). The CDR3 loop spans 15 amino acids. From germline, CDR1 is SGHTS and CDR2 YDEGEE. Trimming removed 4 bases from V and 1 base from J, with 14 bases in between. The CDR3 bases are TGTGCCAGCAGCCCAGGGGACGGTATTAACTATGGCTACACCTTC. It codes for CASSPGDGINYGYTF. Using reference TRBV5-8 and TRBJ1-2 for the parts outside the CDR3, the full variable domain is EAGVTQSPTHLIKTRGQQATLRCSPISGHTSVYWYQQALGLGLQFLLWYDEGEERNRGNFPPRFSGRQFPNYSSELNVNALELEDSALYLCASSPGDGINYGYTFGSGTRLTVV.

This chain connects TRBV10-3 to TRBJ2-2; TRBD2 matches at 8 bases. The length of the CDR3 is 15 residues. The junction had 8 bases not matched to a gene; V was cut back by 10 bases and J by 1 base. Germline values: CDR1 ENHRY, CDR2 SYGVKD. In DNA form, the CDR3 reads TGTGCCAGCACTAGCGGCCGCGGGAACACCGGGGAGCTGTTTTTT. It specifies CASTSGRGNTGELFF.

This chain uses TRBV30 with TRBJ1-3; the D gene is possibly TRBD1 (6 bases). V was clipped by 1 base and J by 4 bases, with 14 bases between them. The germline V gene has CDR1 GTSNPN and CDR2 SVGIG (reference sequence). CDR3 size: 15 residues. The CDR3 nucleotides are TGTGCCTGGAGTGGCATGAAGGGACAAGGAAACACCATATATTTT. Translating gives CAWSGMKGQGNTIYF.

This clone was observed a handful of times. J is TRBJ1-2 and V is TRBV30; D is possibly TRBD1 (6 bases). The germline gives CDR1 GTSNPN, CDR2 SVGIG (reference sequence). The CDR3 has 11 amino acids. V lost 2 bases, J lost 8 bases, and 9 bases lay in between. Written as DNA, the CDR3 is TGTGCCTGGAGTAACAGGGTCGGCTACACCTTC. This gives the protein CAWSNRVGYTF.

This clone was recorded at least ten times. J is TRBJ2-6 and V is TRBV6-1; 12 bases align to TRBD1. Losses at the gene ends were 4 bases for V and 2 bases for J; bases not matched to a gene: 6. The CDR3 is made up of 18 amino acids. The germline V gene has CDR1 MNHNS and CDR2 SASEGT. The CDR3 region has the DNA TGTGCCAGCAGTGCGTCCGGGACAGGGGGCGCTGGGGCCAACGTCCTGACTTTC. Translating gives CASSASGTGGAGANVLTF.

The chain links TRBV4-3 to TRBJ2-3; D may be TRBD1 (6 bases). The CDR3 loop spans 16 amino acids. In germline, CDR1 is LGHNA, CDR2 YSLEER. Trimming took off 0 bases at V and 9 bases at J, with 19 bases between the two ends. The CDR3 nucleotides are TGCGCCAGCAGCCAAGATCGGACAGAAACCCTTATGACGCAGTATTTT. Its translation is CASSQDRTETLMTQYF.

The rearrangement uses TRBV30 and TRBJ2-5, with 7 bases that match TRBD2. The CDR3 consists of 13 residues. Germline CDR1 and CDR2: GTSNPN and SVGIG (reference sequence). Trimming removed 2 bases from V and 5 bases from J; junction bases left unmatched: 5. CDR3 amino acids: CAWSRLAQETQYF. DNA of the CDR3: TGTGCCTGGAGTAGACTAGCTCAGGAGACCCAGTACTTC.

A few counts support this clone. This chain connects TRBV28 to TRBJ2-1; D might be TRBD2 (6 bases). Germline V lookup: CDR1 MDHEN, CDR2 SYDVKM. This CDR3 is built from 13 residues. V was trimmed by 5 bases and J by 10 bases, leaving 15 bases between them. This CDR3 reads CASSGQLGGEQFF. The CDR3 nucleotides read TGTGCCAGCAGTGGTCAACTGGGGGGAGAGCAGTTCTTC.

This clone showed up just a few times. This sequence joins TRBV15 and TRBJ1-1; D call uncertain. CDR3 length equals 18 residues. The V gene's germline CDR1 is LNHNV and CDR2 YYDKDF (reference sequence). The germline V and J ends were trimmed by 1 base and 1 base, with 19 bases remaining between them. This CDR3 is CATSRGRRSPAWNTEAFF. For the CDR3, the DNA is TGTGCCACCAGCAGAGGTCGACGGAGCCCCGCGTGGAACACTGAAGCTTTCTTT.

This clone was seen a handful of times. This chain connects TRBV29-1 to TRBJ1-1; D possibly corresponds to TRBD1 (6 bases). The ends were cut back, 3 bases at V and 4 bases at J, with 12 bases in the middle. This CDR3 has 13 amino acids. Per the germline V gene, CDR1 is SQVTM and CDR2 is ANQGSEA. CDR3 sequence reads: CSVDRGGSTEAFF. CDR3 bases: TGCAGCGTTGATAGGGGGGGAAGCACTGAAGCTTTCTTT. The entire variable domain, with the rest obtained from reference TRBV29-1 and TRBJ1-1, is as follows: SAVISQKPSRDICQRGTSLTIQCQVDSQVTMMFWYRQQPGQSLTLIATANQGSEATYESGFVIDKFPISRPNLTFSTLTVSNMSPEDSSIYLCSVDRGGSTEAFFGQGTRLTVV.

This clone came up many times. J is TRBJ2-1 and V is TRBV7-2; no reliable D call. Per germline, CDR1 SGHTA and CDR2 FQGNSA. There are 11 residues in the CDR3. Trimming shortened V by 4 bases and J by 10 bases, and 8 bases separated the two germline ends. CDR3 DNA sequence: TGTGCCAGCAGCTGGGCCCGAGAGCAGTTCTTC. Translating it yields CASSWAREQFF.

The rearrangement uses TRBV19 and TRBJ2-1, with D possibly being TRBD2 (6 bases). This CDR3 region has 16 residues. The germline gives CDR1 LNHDA, CDR2 SQIVND (reference sequence). Trimming removed 4 bases from V and 0 bases from J, with 13 bases in between. The CDR3 DNA reads TGTGCCAGTAGTAACCGGGACTCCTACTCCTACAATGAGCAGTTCTTC. This codes for CASSNRDSYSYNEQFF.

This clone was counted only a few times. The V and J genes are TRBV6-4 and TRBJ2-2, with TRBD1 identical over 10 bases. Germline V gene lookup returns CDR1 MRHNA and CDR2 SNTAGT. V trimming: 0 bases; J trimming: 4 bases; junction bases outside the gene matches: 2. This CDR3 has 16 amino acids. The CDR3 loop is CASSDSRQGATGELFF. The DNA of the CDR3 is TGTGCCAGCAGTGACTCGAGACAGGGGGCCACCGGGGAGCTGTTTTTT.

The rearrangement links TRBV30 to TRBJ2-1; D is perhaps TRBD2 (5 bases). CDR1 and CDR2 from the germline V gene are GTSNPN and SVGIG (reference sequence). This CDR3 spans 14 amino acids. Trimming took 3 bases from V and 1 from J, leaving 10 bases between them. In DNA, the CDR3 is TGTGCCTGGAGGATTCCGGGATCCTACAATGAGCAGTTCTTC. It is translated as CAWRIPGSYNEQFF.

This clone was seen a few times. The V call is TRBV29-1, the J call TRBJ1-1, with TRBD1 matching over 8 bases. The V gene's germline CDR1 is SQVTM and CDR2 ANQGSEA. V lost 0 bases to trimming and J lost 0 bases; unmatched junction nucleotides: 6. The CDR3 totals 16 residues. CDR3 amino acids: CSVEEWGTGMNTEAFF. DNA of the CDR3: TGCAGCGTTGAAGAGTGGGGGACAGGCATGAACACTGAAGCTTTCTTT.